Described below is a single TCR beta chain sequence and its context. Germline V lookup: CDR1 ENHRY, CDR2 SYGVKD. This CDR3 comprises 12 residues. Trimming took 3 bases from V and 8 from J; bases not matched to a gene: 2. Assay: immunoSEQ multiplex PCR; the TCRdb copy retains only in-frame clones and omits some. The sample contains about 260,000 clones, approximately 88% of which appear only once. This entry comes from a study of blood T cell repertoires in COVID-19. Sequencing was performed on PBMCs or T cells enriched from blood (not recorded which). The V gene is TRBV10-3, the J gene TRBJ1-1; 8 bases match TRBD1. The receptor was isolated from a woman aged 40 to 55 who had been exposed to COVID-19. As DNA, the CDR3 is TGTGCCATCAGTGAAGGACAGGGAGAAGCTTTCTTT. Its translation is CAISEGQGEAFF.